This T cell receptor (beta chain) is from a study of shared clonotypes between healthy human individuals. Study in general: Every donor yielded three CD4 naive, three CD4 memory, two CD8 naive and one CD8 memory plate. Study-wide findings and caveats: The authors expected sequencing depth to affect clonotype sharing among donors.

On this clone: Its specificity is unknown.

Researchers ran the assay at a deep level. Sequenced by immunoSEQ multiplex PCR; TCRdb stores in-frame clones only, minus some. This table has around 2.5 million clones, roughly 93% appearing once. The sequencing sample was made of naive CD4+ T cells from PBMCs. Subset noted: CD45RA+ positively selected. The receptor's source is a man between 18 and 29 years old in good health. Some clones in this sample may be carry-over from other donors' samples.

CDR3 in DNA: TGTGCCAGCAGTTTATACGGAAACTACGAGCAGTACTTC. Translating it yields CASSLYGNYEQYF. V is TRBV28 and J is TRBJ2-7, with D uncertain. CDR1 and CDR2 from the germline V gene are MDHEN and SYDVKM. V was pared by 1 base and J by 3 bases, with 7 bases between. This CDR3 is 13 amino acids long.